Sequencing of this T cell receptor (beta chain) was carried out in a study of technical replicates of blood from a few donors. Data came from immunoSEQ multiplex PCR; TCRdb stores just in-frame clones and leaves some out. The table records around 83,000 clones, approximately 94% of them present only once. Trimming removed 2 bases at V and 0 bases at J, with 7 bases between. This CDR3 contains 15 residues. Germline lookup yields CDR1 MNHEY and CDR2 SMNVEV (reference sequence). The source is a human donor in good health. The sequenced material came from T cells isolated from PBMCs. The V call is TRBV27, the J call TRBJ2-2, with D maybe TRBD1 (5 bases). The CDR3 loop is CASSLGHPNTGELFF. Here the CDR3 DNA reads TGTGCCAGCAGTTTAGGACACCCGAACACCGGGGAGCTGTTTTTT.